This T cell receptor beta chain was observed in a study of blood T cell repertoires in COVID-19. Libraries were prepared by immunoSEQ multiplex PCR; TCRdb keeps only in-frame clonotypes and omits some of them. The top ten hold approximately 0.3% of the sample, which has hundreds of thousands of clones, just under 90% seen once. V was trimmed by 0 bases and J by 5 bases, leaving 12 bases between them. The V gene's germline CDR1 is MNHEY and CDR2 SVGAGI. CDR3 length: 15 residues. Specimen: peripheral blood. V usage is TRBV6-5 and J usage is TRBJ2-3; TRBD2 might be the D (6 bases). This TCR derives from a young woman with acute or convalescent COVID-19. CDR3 in amino acids: CASSYSTGRGDTQYF. CDR3 nucleotide sequence: TGTGCCAGCAGTTACTCGACGGGGCGGGGAGATACGCAGTATTTT.